These 20 T cell receptor beta chains originate from one sample sequenced in a study of T-cell memory formation after mild COVID-19. TCRdb analysed the 5' RACE reads with MiXCR anew, one entry per CDR3 protein. The sample has about 470,000 distinct CDR3 sequences; approximately 25% are singletons. The material sequenced was PBMCs or a T cell subset sorted from them (not recorded which). The receptor set was obtained from an adult woman who had mild COVID-19 (a few samples of this study predate the infection). Cell type and time point are not known.

This clonotype was seen repeatedly, ten times or more. The V and J genes are TRBV15 and TRBJ1-1; TRBD1 might be the D (5 bases). With 9 bases removed from V and 10 bases from J, the gap between germline ends came to 15 bases. The CDR3 runs 11 residues. The germline CDR1 and CDR2 sequences are LNHNV and YYDKDF (reference sequence). CDR3 bases: TGTGCCACTTCTGGGACGGGGATAGCTTTCTTT. Translated, it gives CATSGTGIAFF. The full variable domain, rest sourced from reference TRBV15 and TRBJ1-1, is DAMVIQNPRYQVTQFGKPVTLSCSQTLNHNVMYWYQQKSSQAPKLLFHYYDKDFNNEADTPDNFQSRRPNTSFCFLDIRSPGLGDTAMYLCATSGTGIAFFGQGTRLTVV.

CDR3 in DNA: TGCAGCGTTGAAGATGGTGACGGGTGGCCCTACGAGCAGTACTTC. Encoded protein: CSVEDGDGWPYEQYF. The chain has TRBV29-1 and TRBJ2-7; D is unclear. Germline V gene sequence: CDR1 SQVTM, CDR2 ANQGSEA. This CDR3 contains 15 residues. V dropped 0 bases and J dropped 2 bases, with 14 bases sitting between them.

The gene calls are TRBV10-3 and TRBJ2-7, with 8 positions matching TRBD1. This CDR3 is built from 14 residues. The V segment lost 7 bases and the J segment 3 bases; nucleotides outside the gene matches: 8. CDR1 and CDR2 from the germline V gene are ENHRY and SYGVKD. The CDR3 DNA follows: TGTGCCATCAAGACCGGGACAGGAGACTACGAGCAGTACTTC. Protein sequence: CAIKTGTGDYEQYF.

There are a few counts of this clonotype. V usage is TRBV5-6 and J usage is TRBJ2-6; D may be TRBD1 (6 bases). The CDR3 extends over 16 amino acids. The V end lost 2 bases, the J end lost 1 base, and 10 bases lay between the germline ends. The germline gives CDR1 SGHDT, CDR2 YYEEEE. Written as DNA, the CDR3 is TGTGCCAGCAGCTTCCGGACAGTATCTGGGGCCAACGTCCTGACTTTC. It specifies CASSFRTVSGANVLTF.

With respect to this clonotype: Germline is not matched at one junction end, which may reflect a read error. The rearrangement uses TRBV7-8 and TRBJ1-6; 12 nucleotides agree with TRBD1. Germline assignment: CDR1 SGHVS and CDR2 FQNEAQ. CDR3 size: 16 residues. The CDR3, as DNA: TGTGCCAGCAGCCGGGACAGGGGGCGCCGAAATTCAACCCTCCACTTT. As protein: CASSRDRGRRNSTLHF.

V and J are TRBV12-3 or TRBV12-4 and TRBJ1-5; TRBD1 aligns across 9 bases. The CDR3 extends over 15 amino acids. V gave up 6 bases and J gave up 1 base; unmatched junction bases: 4. The CDR3 nucleotides are TGTGCCAGCAGCGAACAGGGGGCAAGCAATCAGCCCCAGCATTTT. Translation gives CASSEQGASNQPQHF.

This clonotype showed up just a few times. The V and J genes are TRBV5-1 and TRBJ2-7, with TRBD2 matching over 13 bases. Germline V gives CDR1 SGHRS, CDR2 YFSETQ. The CDR3 is 16 amino acids. J gave up 0 bases and V 6 bases, and 6 bases lay outside the gene matches. This CDR3 is CASTRTSGGSSYEQYF. The CDR3 DNA sequence: TGCGCCAGCACCCGGACTAGCGGGGGAAGCTCCTACGAGCAGTACTTC. The entire variable domain, with the rest obtained from reference TRBV5-1 and TRBJ2-7, is as follows: KAGVTQTPRYLIKTRGQQVTLSCSPISGHRSVSWYQQTPGQGLQFLFEYFSETQRNKGNFPGRFSGRQFSNSRSEMNVSTLELGDSALYLCASTRTSGGSSYEQYFGPGTRLTVT.

This clonotype came up a few times. The CDR3 DNA is TGTGCCAGCAGCTCGGGACAGTTTGGTGAGCAGTTCTTC. It encodes CASSSGQFGEQFF. The V and J genes are TRBV6-2 or TRBV6-3 and TRBJ2-1; 7 bases are shared with TRBD1. This CDR3 has 13 amino acids. V was pared by 6 bases and J by 9 bases, with 8 bases of the junction left unmatched. The germline gives CDR1 MNHEY, CDR2 SVGEGT.

The V gene is TRBV5-1, the J gene TRBJ2-7, with D possibly being TRBD1 or TRBD2 (5 bases each). The germline gives CDR1 SGHRS, CDR2 YFSETQ. V shed 0 bases and J shed 6 bases, with 19 bases lying between them. This CDR3 has 16 residues. CDR3 protein: CASSLASGRASSEQYF. CDR3 nucleotides: TGCGCCAGCAGCTTGGCCAGCGGCAGGGCTTCGAGCGAGCAGTACTTC.

This clonotype was counted only a few times. This chain joins TRBV4-2 and TRBJ2-2, with D possibly matching TRBD2 (5 bases). V was clipped by 0 bases and J by 4 bases, with 9 bases between them. Looked up from germline, CDR1 is LGHNA and CDR2 is YNFKEQ. This CDR3 region has 15 residues. This chain's CDR3 is CASSQEGLRTGELFF. The CDR3 nucleotides read TGTGCCAGCAGCCAAGAAGGACTTCGCACCGGGGAGCTGTTTTTT.

This chain joins TRBV5-1 and TRBJ2-7, with D perhaps matching TRBD2 (5 bases). Germline loops: CDR1 SGHRS, CDR2 YFSETQ. This CDR3 contains 16 residues. Deletions cut 2 bases from V and 0 bases from J, with 15 bases between. CDR3 in amino acids: CASSFTAGESSYEQYF. The DNA for the CDR3 is TGCGCCAGCAGCTTCACGGCCGGGGAGAGCTCCTACGAGCAGTACTTC.

The chain joins TRBV7-2 to TRBJ1-1; D uncertain. This CDR3 spans 12 amino acids. V was clipped by 5 bases and J by 5 bases, with 9 bases between them. The germline V gene encodes CDR1 SGHTA and CDR2 FQGNSA. The CDR3 sequence is CASSPSRTEAFF. The CDR3 DNA sequence: TGTGCCAGCAGCCCCAGTAGGACTGAAGCTTTCTTT.

The J gene is TRBJ1-1, the V gene TRBV12-3 or TRBV12-4; D not resolved. The CDR3 runs to 11 residues. Trimming pared 6 bases from V and 7 bases from J, leaving 9 bases between. The CDR3 region has the DNA TGTGCCAGCAGCCCCCCAAATGAAGCTTTCTTT. Amino acid sequence: CASSPPNEAFF.

J is TRBJ1-5 and V is TRBV29-1; D perhaps matches TRBD1 (6 bases). Trimming removed 4 bases from V and 0 bases from J, with 10 bases in between. The germline gives CDR1 SQVTM, CDR2 ANQGSEA. The CDR3 extends over 14 amino acids. As DNA, the CDR3 is TGCAGCGTTGGGGGGACATATAGCAATCAGCCCCAGCATTTT. Its translation is CSVGGTYSNQPQHF.

This clonotype was counted only a few times. The rearrangement joins TRBV24-1 to TRBJ2-1, with D possibly matching TRBD1 (6 bases). V was trimmed by 9 bases and J by 6 bases, leaving 20 bases between them. Germline V CDR1 and CDR2: KGHDR, SFDVKD. This CDR3 spans 15 amino acids. CDR3 nucleotides: TGTGCCACCCGGTCGTGGCGGACAGATCTCAATGAGCAGTTCTTC. This codes for CATRSWRTDLNEQFF.

V gene TRBV29-1 combines with J gene TRBJ2-7; unclear D gene. The CDR3 loop spans 11 amino acids. With 5 bases removed from V and 3 bases from J, the gap between germline ends came to 8 bases. Germline CDR1 and CDR2: SQVTM and ANQGSEA. The CDR3 nucleotides are TGCAGCGTTCTGGAAGGCTACGAGCAGTACTTC. It specifies CSVLEGYEQYF.

The CDR3 region has the DNA TGTGCCAGCACCCCGCTGGATGAGCAGTTCTTC. Its protein product is CASTPLDEQFF. The rearrangement links TRBV12-3 or TRBV12-4 to TRBJ2-1; unclear D gene. Deletions cut 7 bases from V and 8 bases from J, with 9 bases between. The CDR3 sequence is 11 residues long.

The chain employs TRBV6-5 and TRBJ2-3; 8 bases line up with TRBD2. Germline V CDR1 and CDR2: MNHEY, SVGAGI. The CDR3 covers 19 residues. V was clipped by 2 bases and J by 3 bases; unmatched bases: 16. This CDR3 reads CASSYNPSLEPGGTDTQYF. Written as DNA, the CDR3 is TGTGCCAGCAGTTACAACCCATCCCTTGAACCGGGAGGGACAGATACGCAGTATTTT.

This chain links TRBV9 with TRBJ2-1; either TRBD1 or TRBD2 may fit D (6 bases each). This CDR3 is 14 amino acids long. Germline V gene lookup returns CDR1 SGDLS and CDR2 YYNGEE. V dropped 3 bases and J dropped 4 bases, with 11 bases sitting between them. In DNA, the CDR3 is TGTGCCAGCAGCGCCGGAGGGACATACAATGAGCAGTTCTTC. Protein: CASSAGGTYNEQFF.

In DNA form, the CDR3 reads TGTGCCAGCATCCTAACGGCCGGGAACACCGGGGAGCTGTTTTTT. Amino acids: CASILTAGNTGELFF. The rearrangement joins TRBV5-5 to TRBJ2-2; D call uncertain. Trimming cost V 6 bases and J 1 base, with 13 bases left between them. The CDR3 is 15 amino acids. Germline V lookup: CDR1 SGHKS, CDR2 YYEKEE (reference sequence).